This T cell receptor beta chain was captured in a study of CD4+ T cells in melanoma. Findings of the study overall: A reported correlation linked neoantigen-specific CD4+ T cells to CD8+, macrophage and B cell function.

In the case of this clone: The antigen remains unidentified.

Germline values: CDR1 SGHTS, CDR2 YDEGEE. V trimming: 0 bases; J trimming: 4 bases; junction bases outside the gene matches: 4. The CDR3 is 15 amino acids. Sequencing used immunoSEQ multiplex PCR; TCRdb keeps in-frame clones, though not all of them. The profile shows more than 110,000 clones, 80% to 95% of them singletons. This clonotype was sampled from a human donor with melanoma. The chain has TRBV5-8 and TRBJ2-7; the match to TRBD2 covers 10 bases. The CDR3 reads CASSLGPSGGYEQYF. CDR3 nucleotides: TGTGCCAGCAGCTTGGGACCTAGCGGGGGATACGAGCAGTACTTC.